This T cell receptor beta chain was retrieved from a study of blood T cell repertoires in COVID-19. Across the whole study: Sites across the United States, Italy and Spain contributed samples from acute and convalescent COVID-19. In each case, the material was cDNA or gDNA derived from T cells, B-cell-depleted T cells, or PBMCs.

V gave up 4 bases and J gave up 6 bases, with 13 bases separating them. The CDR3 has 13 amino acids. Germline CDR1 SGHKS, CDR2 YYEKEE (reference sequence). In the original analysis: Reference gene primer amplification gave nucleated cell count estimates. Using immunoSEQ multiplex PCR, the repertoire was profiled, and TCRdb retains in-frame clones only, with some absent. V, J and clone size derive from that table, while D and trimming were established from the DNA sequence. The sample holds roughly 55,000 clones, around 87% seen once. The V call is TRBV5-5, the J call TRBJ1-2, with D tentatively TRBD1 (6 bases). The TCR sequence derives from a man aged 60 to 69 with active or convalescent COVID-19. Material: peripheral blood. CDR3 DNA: TGTGCCAGCAGCCTGTCCGGGACAAATGGCTACACCTTC. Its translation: CASSLSGTNGYTF.